Listed here is a single T cell receptor beta chain. The target antigen is unknown. This record comes from a study of T cell responses to AZD1222 COVID-19 vaccine. Deletions cut 4 bases from V and 1 base from J, with 15 bases between. Germline V gene data show CDR1 as LGHDT and CDR2 as YNNKEL (reference sequence). The CDR3 has 16 residues. Assay: immunoSEQ multiplex PCR; the TCRdb copy retains only in-frame clones and omits some. Of roughly 50,000 clones in the sample, about 83% were seen once. Study-wide results and limits: The reported proportion of spike-specific TCRs targeting unmutated variant regions was nearly half.

The material was peripheral blood, obtained on day 0 of AZD1222 vaccination. The sequence was obtained from an adult in good health. The genes are TRBV3-1 (or the pseudogene TRBV3-2) and TRBJ2-3; tentatively, D is TRBD2 (6 bases). DNA of the CDR3: TGTGCCAGCAGCCCAGGATCGGGGACTGGCACAGATACGCAGTATTTT. Amino acids: CASSPGSGTGTDTQYF.